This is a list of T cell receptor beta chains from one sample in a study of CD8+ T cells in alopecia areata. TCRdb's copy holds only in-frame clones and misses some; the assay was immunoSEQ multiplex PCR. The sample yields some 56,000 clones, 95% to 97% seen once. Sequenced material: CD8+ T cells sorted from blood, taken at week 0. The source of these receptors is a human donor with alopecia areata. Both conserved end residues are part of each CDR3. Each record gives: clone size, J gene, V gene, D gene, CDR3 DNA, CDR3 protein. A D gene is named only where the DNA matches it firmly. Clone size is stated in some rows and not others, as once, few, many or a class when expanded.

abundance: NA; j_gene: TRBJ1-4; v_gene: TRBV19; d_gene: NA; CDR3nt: TGTGCCAGCCACCCCGAGGGGACTGAAAAACTGTTTTTT; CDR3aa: CASHPEGTEKLFF
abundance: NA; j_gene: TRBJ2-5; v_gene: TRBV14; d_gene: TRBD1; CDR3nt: TGTGCCAGCAGCCCAGGGACAGGGGTCTGGGAGACCCAGTACTTC; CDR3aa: CASSPGTGVWETQYF
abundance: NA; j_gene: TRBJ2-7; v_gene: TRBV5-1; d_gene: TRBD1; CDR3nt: TGCGCCAGCAGCGGGGGACAGGGGGCCCCTCTCCACGAGCAGTACTTC; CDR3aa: CASSGGQGAPLHEQYF
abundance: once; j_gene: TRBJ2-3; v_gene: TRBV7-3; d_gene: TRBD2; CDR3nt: TGTGCCAGCAGCTTGGGCGGGTTGGACCGCGGGAGAGATACGCAGTATTTT; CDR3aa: CASSLGGLDRGRDTQYF
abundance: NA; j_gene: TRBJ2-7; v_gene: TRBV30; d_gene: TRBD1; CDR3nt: TGTGCCTGGAGTCCGGGACAGGGGTTCTACGAGCAGTACTTC; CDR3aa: CAWSPGQGFYEQYF
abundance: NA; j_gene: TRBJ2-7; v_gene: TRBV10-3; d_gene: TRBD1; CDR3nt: TGTGCCATCAGTTCCGACAGGGATGCCTACGAGCAGTACTTC; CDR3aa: CAISSDRDAYEQYF
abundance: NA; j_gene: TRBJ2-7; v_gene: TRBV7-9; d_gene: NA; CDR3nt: TGTGCCAGCAGCCTCCTATATGCCGAGCAGTACTTC; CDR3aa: CASSLLYAEQYF
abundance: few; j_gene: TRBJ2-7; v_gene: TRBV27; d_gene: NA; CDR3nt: TGTGCCAGCAGTTTAGGGAGTCCTAGCTCCTACGAGCAGTACTTC; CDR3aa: CASSLGSPSSYEQYF
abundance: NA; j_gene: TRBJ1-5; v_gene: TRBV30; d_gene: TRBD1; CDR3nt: TGTGCCTGGAGTGTGACAGGGCCTAATAGCAATCAGCCCCAGCATTTT; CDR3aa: CAWSVTGPNSNQPQHF
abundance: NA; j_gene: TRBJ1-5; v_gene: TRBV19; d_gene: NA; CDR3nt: TGTGCCAGTAGTATCGCCAGCTGGTCAGTAAATCAGCCCCAGCATTTT; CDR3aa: CASSIASWSVNQPQHF
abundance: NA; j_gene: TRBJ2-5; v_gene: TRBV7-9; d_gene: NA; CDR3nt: TGTGCCACTGAGGACGGTGCGAAGTACTTC; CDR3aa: CATEDGAKYF
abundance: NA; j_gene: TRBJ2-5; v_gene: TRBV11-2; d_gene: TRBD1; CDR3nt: TGTGCCAGCAGCCCAGACAGGGGACGGACCCAGTACTTC; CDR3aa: CASSPDRGRTQYF
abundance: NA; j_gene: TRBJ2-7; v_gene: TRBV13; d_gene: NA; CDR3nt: TGTGCCAGCAGCCTTAGCTCCTACGAGCAGTACTTC; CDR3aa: CASSLSSYEQYF
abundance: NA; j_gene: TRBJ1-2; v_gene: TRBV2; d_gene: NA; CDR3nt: TGTGCCAGCACAGAGTCCGTCCCCTACTATGGCTACACCTTC; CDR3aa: CASTESVPYYGYTF
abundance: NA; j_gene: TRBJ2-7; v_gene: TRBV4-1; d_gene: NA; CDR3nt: TGCGCCAGCAGCCAAGAGGGGACGGGATCCTACGAGCAGTACTTC; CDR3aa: CASSQEGTGSYEQYF
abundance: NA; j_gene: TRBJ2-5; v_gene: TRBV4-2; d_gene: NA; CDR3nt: TGTGCCAGCTCCTCTGGGATAAACAGGGTAGAGACCCAGTACTTC; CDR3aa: CASSSGINRVETQYF
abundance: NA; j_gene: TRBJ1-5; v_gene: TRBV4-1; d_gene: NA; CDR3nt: TGCGCCAGCAGCCAAGATCTTTGGTCGCAGGGAGCTCAGCCCCAGCATTTT; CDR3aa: CASSQDLWSQGAQPQHF
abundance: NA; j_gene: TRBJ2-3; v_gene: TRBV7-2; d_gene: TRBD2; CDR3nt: TGTGCCAGCACCCAAGGGTTTCAGCGGGGGGGCCAAGGAACGCAGTATTTT; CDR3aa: CASTQGFQRGGQGTQYF
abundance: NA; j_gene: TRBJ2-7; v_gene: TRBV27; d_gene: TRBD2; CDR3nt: TGTGCCAGCAGTTTTGCGGGGGGATCCTACGAGCAGTACTTC; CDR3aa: CASSFAGGSYEQYF
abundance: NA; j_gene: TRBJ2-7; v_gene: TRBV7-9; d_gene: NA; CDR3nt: TGTGCCAGCAGCCCAAAGTCCGGGGAGAACTACGAGCAGTACTTC; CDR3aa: CASSPKSGENYEQYF
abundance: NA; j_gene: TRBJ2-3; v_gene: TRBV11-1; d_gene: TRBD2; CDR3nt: TGTGCCAGCAGCCCAACTAGCGGGGGACGACCTCGCACAGATACGCAGTATTTT; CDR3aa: CASSPTSGGRPRTDTQYF
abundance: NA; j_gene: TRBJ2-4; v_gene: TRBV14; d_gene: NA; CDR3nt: TGTGCCAGCAGCCAAGAAGTAGGTGGAGCCAAAAACATTCAGTACTTC; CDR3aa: CASSQEVGGAKNIQYF
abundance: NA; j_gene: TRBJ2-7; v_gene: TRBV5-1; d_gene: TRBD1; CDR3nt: TGCGCCAGCAGACAGACAGGGACCTACGAGCAGTACTTC; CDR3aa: CASRQTGTYEQYF
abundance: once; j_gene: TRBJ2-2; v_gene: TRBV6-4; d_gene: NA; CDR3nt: TGTGCCAGCAGTGACACATTCTTGGACGGGGAGCTGTTTTTT; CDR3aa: CASSDTFLDGELFF
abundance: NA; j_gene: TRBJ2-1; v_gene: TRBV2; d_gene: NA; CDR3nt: TGTGCCAGCAGCATGGCGAGGCAGTTCTTC; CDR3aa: CASSMARQFF
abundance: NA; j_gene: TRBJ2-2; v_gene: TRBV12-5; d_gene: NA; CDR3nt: TGTGCTAGTGGTTTGTTAGCCAGTTACACCGGGGAGCTGTTTTTT; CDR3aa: CASGLLASYTGELFF
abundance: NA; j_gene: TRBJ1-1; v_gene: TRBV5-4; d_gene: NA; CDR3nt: TGTGCCAGCAGCTTTGGCGGGGGTGAAGCTTTCTTT; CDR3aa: CASSFGGGEAFF
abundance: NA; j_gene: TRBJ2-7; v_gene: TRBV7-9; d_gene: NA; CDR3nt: TGTGCCAGCAGCTTAGGCGGGGCGGGCGAGCAGTACTTC; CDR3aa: CASSLGGAGEQYF